This record covers a single T cell receptor (beta chain). The sample has other DNA sequences that encode this CDR3 too. This specimen comes from a study of shared clonotypes between healthy human individuals. The repertoire was sequenced with immunoSEQ multiplex PCR; TCRdb's copy has only in-frame clones and lacks some. Of some 2.4 million clones listed, roughly 93% are singletons. The germline CDR1 and CDR2 sequences are SGHRS and YFSETQ. The CDR3 runs 13 residues. V was pared by 4 bases and J by 5 bases, with 9 bases between. The V call is TRBV5-1, the J call TRBJ1-4, with a possible D match to TRBD1 (5 bases). The receptor comes from a man younger than 35 in good health. Some clones in this sample may be carry-over from other donors' samples. Sequencing was done on a sample of naive CD4+ T cells from PBMCs. Subset of the sample: CD45RA+ positively selected. CDR3 bases: TGCGCCAGCAGCGCTCAGGGAAATGAAAAACTGTTTTTT. It codes for CASSAQGNEKLFF.